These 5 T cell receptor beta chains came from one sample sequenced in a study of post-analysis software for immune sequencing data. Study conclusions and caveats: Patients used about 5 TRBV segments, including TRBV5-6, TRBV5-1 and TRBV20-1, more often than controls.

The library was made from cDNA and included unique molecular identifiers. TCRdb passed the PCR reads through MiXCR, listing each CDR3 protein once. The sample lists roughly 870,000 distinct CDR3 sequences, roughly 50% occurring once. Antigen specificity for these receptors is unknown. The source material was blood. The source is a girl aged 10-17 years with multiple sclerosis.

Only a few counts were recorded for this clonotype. In nucleotides, the CDR3 is TGTGCCAGCAGCTTAGTGAAAGGGGCGGAGCAGTACTTC. It translates to CASSLVKGAEQYF. This chain joins TRBV7-2 and TRBJ2-7, with D perhaps TRBD1 (5 bases). Germline CDR1 SGHTA, CDR2 FQGNSA. V lost 1 base, J lost 7 bases, and 11 bases lay in between. CDR3 size: 13 residues.

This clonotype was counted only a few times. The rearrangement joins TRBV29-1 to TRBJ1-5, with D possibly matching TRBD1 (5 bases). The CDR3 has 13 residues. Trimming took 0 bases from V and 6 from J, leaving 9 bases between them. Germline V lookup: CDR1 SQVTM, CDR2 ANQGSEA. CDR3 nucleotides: TGCAGCGTTGAAGAATTGGGGGGTCAGCCCCAGCATTTT. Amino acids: CSVEELGGQPQHF.

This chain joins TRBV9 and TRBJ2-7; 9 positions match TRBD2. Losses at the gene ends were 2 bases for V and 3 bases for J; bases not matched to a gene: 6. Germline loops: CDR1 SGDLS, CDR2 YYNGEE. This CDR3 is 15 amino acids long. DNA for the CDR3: TGTGCCAGCAGCGTTGCAGGGACTAGCATCTACGAGCAGTACTTC. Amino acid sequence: CASSVAGTSIYEQYF.

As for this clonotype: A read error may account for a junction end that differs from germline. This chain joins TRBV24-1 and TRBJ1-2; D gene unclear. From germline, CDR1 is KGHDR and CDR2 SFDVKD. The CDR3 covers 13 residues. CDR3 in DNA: TGTGTCACCAGTGAAACAGAGAACTATGGCTACACCTTC. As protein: CVTSETENYGYTF.

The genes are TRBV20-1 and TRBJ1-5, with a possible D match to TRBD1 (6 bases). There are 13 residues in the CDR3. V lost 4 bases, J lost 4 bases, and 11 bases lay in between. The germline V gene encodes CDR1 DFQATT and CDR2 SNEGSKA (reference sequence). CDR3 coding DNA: TGCAGTGCTACGGACAGCGGGAATCAGCCCCAGCATTTT. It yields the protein CSATDSGNQPQHF.